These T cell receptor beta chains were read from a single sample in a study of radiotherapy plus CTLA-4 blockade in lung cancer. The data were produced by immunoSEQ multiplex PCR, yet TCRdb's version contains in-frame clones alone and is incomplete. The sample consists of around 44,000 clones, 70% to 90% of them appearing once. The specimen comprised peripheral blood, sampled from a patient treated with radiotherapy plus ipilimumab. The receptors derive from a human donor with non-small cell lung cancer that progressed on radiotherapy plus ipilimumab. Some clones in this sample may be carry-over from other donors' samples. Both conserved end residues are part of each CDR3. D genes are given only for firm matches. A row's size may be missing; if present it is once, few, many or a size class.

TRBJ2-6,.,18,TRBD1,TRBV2,CATDAGWTGGTGANVLTF,TGTGCCACCGATGCAGGTTGGACAGGGGGTACTGGGGCCAACGTCCTGACTTTC
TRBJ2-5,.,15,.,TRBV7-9,CASSFQASGQETQYF,TGTGCCAGCAGCTTTCAGGCATCGGGGCAAGAGACCCAGTACTTC
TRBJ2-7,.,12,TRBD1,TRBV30,CAVRQGNYEQYF,TGTGCCGTACGACAGGGTAACTACGAGCAGTACTTC
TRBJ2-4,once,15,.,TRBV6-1,CASSVDAPRGDIQYF,TGTGCCAGCAGCGTGGACGCCCCACGGGGAGACATTCAGTACTTC
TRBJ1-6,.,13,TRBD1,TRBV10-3,CAISTGERSPLHF,TGTGCCATCAGTACAGGGGAGAGATCACCCCTCCACTTT
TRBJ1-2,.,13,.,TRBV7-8,CASSRDLNYGYTF,TGTGCCAGCAGCCGGGACTTGAACTATGGCTACACCTTC
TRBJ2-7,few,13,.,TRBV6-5,CAIRTQGRGEQYF,TGTGCCATTAGGACACAGGGTCGGGGCGAGCAGTACTTC
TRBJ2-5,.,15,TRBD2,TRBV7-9,CASSPGLAGVETQYF,TGTGCCAGCAGCCCCGGACTAGCGGGAGTAGAGACCCAGTACTTC
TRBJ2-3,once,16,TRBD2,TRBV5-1,CASSLSASGGADTQYF,TGCGCCAGCAGCTTGAGTGCTAGCGGGGGGGCAGATACGCAGTATTTT
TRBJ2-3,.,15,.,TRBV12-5,CASGLVLEVPDTQYF,TGTGCTAGTGGTTTGGTACTTGAGGTGCCAGATACGCAGTATTTT
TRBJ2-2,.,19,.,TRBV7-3,CASSLTFSGSAGFTGELFF,TGTGCCAGCAGCTTAACGTTTTCTGGGTCGGCGGGTTTCACCGGGGAGCTGTTTTTT
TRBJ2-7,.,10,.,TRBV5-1,CASHNYEQHF,TGCGCCAGCCATAACTACGAGCAGCACTTC
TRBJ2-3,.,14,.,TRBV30,CAWRMRGGPDTQYF,TGTGCCTGGAGAATGAGGGGGGGCCCGGATACGCAGTATTTT
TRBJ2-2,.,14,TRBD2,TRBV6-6,CASRLAGGSGELFF,TGTGCCAGCAGGCTAGCGGGGGGGTCCGGGGAGCTGTTTTTT
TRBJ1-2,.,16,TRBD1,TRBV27,CASSSTRQGVIYGYTF,TGTGCCAGCAGTTCCACTCGACAGGGGGTGATCTATGGCTACACCTTC
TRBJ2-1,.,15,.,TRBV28,CASSSTGVSYNEQFF,TGTGCCAGCAGTTCTACGGGAGTTTCCTACAATGAGCAGTTCTTC
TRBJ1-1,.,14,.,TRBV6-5,CASSAGQFNTEAFF,TGTGCCAGCAGTGCCGGACAGTTCAACACTGAAGCTTTCTTT
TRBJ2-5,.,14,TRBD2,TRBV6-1,CASDPSGAEETQYF,TGTGCCAGCGATCCTAGCGGGGCCGAAGAGACCCAGTACTTC
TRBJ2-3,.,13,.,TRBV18,CASSPQGVNTQYF,TGTGCCAGCTCACCACAGGGAGTTAATACGCAGTATTTT
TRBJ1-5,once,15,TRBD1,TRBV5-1,CASSLFTGVDQPQHF,TGCGCCAGCAGCTTGTTTACAGGGGTCGATCAGCCCCAGCATTTT
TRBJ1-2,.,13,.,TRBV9,CASSDRDLDGYTF,TGTGCCAGCAGCGACAGGGATTTAGATGGCTACACCTTC
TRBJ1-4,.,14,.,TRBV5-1,CASSFTATNEKLFF,TGCGCCAGCAGTTTCACAGCAACTAATGAAAAACTGTTTTTT
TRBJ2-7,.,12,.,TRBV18,CASSPDSDEQYF,TGTGCCAGCTCACCGGACAGCGACGAGCAGTACTTC
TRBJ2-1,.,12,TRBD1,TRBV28,CASSPRDRGIFF,TGTGCCAGCAGTCCCAGGGACAGGGGAATTTTCTTC
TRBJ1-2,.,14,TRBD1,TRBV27,CASSSDRGGYGYTF,TGTGCCAGCAGTTCCGACAGGGGTGGCTATGGCTACACCTTC
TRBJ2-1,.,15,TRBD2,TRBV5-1,CASRPGSSGYNEQFF,TGCGCCAGCAGGCCTGGGTCTAGCGGTTACAATGAGCAGTTCTTC
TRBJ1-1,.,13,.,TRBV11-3,CASSRVVNTEAFF,TGTGCCAGCAGCCGAGTAGTGAACACTGAAGCTTTCTTT
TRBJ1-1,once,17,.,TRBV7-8,CASSLYVRQGTNTEAFF,TGTGCCAGCAGCTTATATGTTCGTCAGGGAACGAACACTGAAGCTTTCTTT
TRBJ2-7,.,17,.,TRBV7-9,CASSLQVGGLGSYEQYF,TGTGCCAGCAGCTTACAGGTGGGGGGGCTCGGCTCCTACGAGCAGTACTTC
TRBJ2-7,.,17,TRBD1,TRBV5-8,CASSLARDYRGSDEQYF,TGTGCCAGCAGCTTGGCCCGGGATTACAGGGGGAGTGACGAGCAGTACTTC
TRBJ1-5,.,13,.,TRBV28,CASSRQQNQPQHF,TGTGCCAGCAGTAGACAGCAAAATCAGCCCCAGCATTTT
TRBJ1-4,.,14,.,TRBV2,CASREVQGNEKLFF,TGTGCCAGCAGGGAAGTTCAGGGGAATGAAAAACTGTTTTTT
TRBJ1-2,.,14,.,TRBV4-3,CASSQDRGTDGYTF,TGCGCCAGCAGCCAAGACAGGGGTACGGATGGCTACACCTTC
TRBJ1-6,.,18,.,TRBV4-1,CASSQLDMGLSYNSPLHF,TGCGCCAGCAGCCAGCTCGACATGGGGCTCTCCTATAATTCACCCCTCCACTTT
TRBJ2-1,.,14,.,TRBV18,CASSPLVQRNEQFF,TGTGCCAGCTCACCACTAGTCCAACGCAATGAGCAGTTCTTC
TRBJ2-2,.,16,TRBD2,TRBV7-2,CASSLTSGRGTGELFF,TGTGCCAGCAGCCTGACTAGCGGGAGGGGTACCGGGGAGCTGTTTTTT
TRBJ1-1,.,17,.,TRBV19,CASSTTRWSPMNTEAFF,TGTGCCAGTAGTACGACTCGTTGGTCACCCATGAACACTGAAGCTTTCTTT
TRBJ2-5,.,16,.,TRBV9,CASSVGSGGLTETQYF,TGTGCCAGCAGCGTAGGCTCAGGTGGGCTGACGGAGACCCAGTACTTC
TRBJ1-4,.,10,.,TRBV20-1,CSALNEKLFF,TGCAGTGCTCTGAATGAAAAACTGTTTTTT
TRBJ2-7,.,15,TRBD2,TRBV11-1,CASSPRLAGVGEQYF,TGTGCCAGCAGCCCCCGGCTAGCGGGAGTAGGCGAGCAGTACTTC
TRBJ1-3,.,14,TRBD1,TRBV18,CASSGQASGNTIYF,TGTGCCAGCTCCGGACAGGCCTCTGGAAACACCATATATTTT
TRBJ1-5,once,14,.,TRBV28,CASSFGTRNQPQHF,TGTGCCAGCAGTTTCGGGACAAGGAATCAGCCCCAGCATTTT
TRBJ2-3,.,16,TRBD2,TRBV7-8,CASSLVGGGGTDTQYF,TGTGCCAGCAGCTTAGTCGGGGGGGGTGGAACAGATACGCAGTATTTT
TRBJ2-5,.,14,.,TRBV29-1,CSVVEGRVGETQYF,TGCAGCGTTGTGGAGGGGCGGGTTGGAGAGACCCAGTACTTC
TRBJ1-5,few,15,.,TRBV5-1,CASSLGQISNQPQHF,TGCGCCAGCAGCTTGGGCCAGATTAGCAATCAGCCCCAGCATTTT
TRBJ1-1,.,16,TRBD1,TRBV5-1,CASSLEDRVMSTEAFF,TGCGCCAGCAGCTTGGAGGACAGGGTAATGAGCACTGAAGCTTTCTTT
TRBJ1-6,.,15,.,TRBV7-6,CASSLGRPEYSPLHF,TGTGCCAGCAGCTTAGGGCGGCCCGAGTATTCACCCCTCCACTTT
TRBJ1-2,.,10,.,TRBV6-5,CARGDYGYTF,TGTGCCCGGGGGGACTATGGCTACACCTTC
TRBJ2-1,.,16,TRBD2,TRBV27,CASSPLGLAGYNEQFF,TGTGCCAGCAGTCCGCTCGGACTAGCGGGCTACAATGAGCAGTTCTTC
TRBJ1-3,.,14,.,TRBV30,CAWSSGATVDTIYF,TGTGCCTGGAGTTCAGGGGCAACTGTAGACACCATATATTTT
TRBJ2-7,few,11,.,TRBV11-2,CASSIIYEQYF,TGTGCCAGCAGTATTATCTACGAGCAGTACTTC
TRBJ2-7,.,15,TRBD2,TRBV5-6,CASRRGTSGSYEQYF,TGTGCCAGCAGGCGAGGGACTAGCGGGAGCTACGAGCAGTACTTC
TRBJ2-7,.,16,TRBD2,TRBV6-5,CASSSSRGGGSYEQYF,TGTGCCAGCAGTTCCTCTCGGGGGGGAGGGAGCTACGAGCAGTACTTC
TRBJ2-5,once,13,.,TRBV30,CAWSVLVLETQYF,TGTGCCTGGAGTGTACTTGTCCTGGAGACCCAGTACTTC
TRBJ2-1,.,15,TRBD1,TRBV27,CASSLGQGGSNEQFF,TGTGCCAGCAGCCTCGGACAGGGAGGAAGCAATGAGCAGTTCTTC